The clone carrying this T cell receptor (beta chain) was detected ten times or more. V was shortened by 6 bases and J by 0 bases, with 6 bases between the two germline ends. The CDR3 is 12 amino acids. Germline V gene data show CDR1 as SQVTM and CDR2 as ANQGSEA. The library targeted TCRbeta and was prepared with unique molecular identifiers. In TCRdb, the PCR reads were re-called with MiXCR into one record per CDR3 protein. The top ten clones hold roughly 4% of a sample with over 550,000 distinct CDR3 sequences, about 10% of them seen once. This record comes from a study of T-cell reconstitution after alpha-beta-depleted transplantation in children.

The chain is built from TRBV29-1 and TRBJ1-5; no clear D gene. The sample here was PBMCs from the stem cell graft donor, taken from the stem cell graft. The TCR sequence derives from a human donor who donated a stem cell graft to a child with acute myeloid leukemia. The CDR3 coding sequence is TGCAGCGTCGCCGGTAGCAATCAGCCCCAGCATTTT. This codes for CSVAGSNQPQHF.